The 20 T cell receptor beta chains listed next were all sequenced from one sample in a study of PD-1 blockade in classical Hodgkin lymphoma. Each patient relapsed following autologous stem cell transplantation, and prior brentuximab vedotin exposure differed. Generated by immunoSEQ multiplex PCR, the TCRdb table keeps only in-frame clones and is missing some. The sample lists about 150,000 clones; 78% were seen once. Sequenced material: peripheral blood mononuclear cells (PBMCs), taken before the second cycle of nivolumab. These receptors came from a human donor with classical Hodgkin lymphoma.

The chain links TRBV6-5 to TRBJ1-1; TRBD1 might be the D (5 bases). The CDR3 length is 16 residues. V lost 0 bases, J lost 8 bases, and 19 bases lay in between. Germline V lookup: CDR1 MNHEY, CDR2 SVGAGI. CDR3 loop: CASSYSNPYRRSEAFF. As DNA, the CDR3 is TGTGCCAGCAGTTACTCGAATCCGTACAGGAGGTCGGAAGCTTTCTTT.

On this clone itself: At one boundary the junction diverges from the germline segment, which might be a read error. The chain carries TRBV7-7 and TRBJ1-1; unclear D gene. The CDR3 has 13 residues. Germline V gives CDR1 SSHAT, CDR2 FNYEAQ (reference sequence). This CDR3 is CASSAGGNTEAFF. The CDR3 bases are TGTGCTAGCAGCGCGGGCGGGAACACTGAAGCTTTCTTT.

CDR3 DNA sequence: TGTGCCAGCACCCCCAACCCGGGACAGGGGGCCACCGGGGAGCTGTTTTTT. It translates to CASTPNPGQGATGELFF. The chain couples TRBV7-8 to TRBJ2-2; 12 bases agree with TRBD1. The CDR3 loop spans 17 amino acids. V was pared by 7 bases and J by 4 bases, with 10 bases of the junction left unmatched. Germline-derived CDR1 and CDR2 are SGHVS and FQNEAQ.

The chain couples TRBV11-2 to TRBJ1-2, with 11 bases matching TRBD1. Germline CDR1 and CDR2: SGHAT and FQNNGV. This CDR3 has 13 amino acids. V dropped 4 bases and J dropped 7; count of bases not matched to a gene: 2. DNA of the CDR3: TGTGCCAGCAGCTCGGGGACAGGGGGTGGCTACACCTTC. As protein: CASSSGTGGGYTF.

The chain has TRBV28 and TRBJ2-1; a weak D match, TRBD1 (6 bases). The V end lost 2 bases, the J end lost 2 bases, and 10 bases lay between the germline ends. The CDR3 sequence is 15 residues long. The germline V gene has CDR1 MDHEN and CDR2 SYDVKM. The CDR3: CASSLPGQPYNEQFF. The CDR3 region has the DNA TGTGCCAGCAGTTTACCCGGACAGCCCTACAATGAGCAGTTCTTC.

The CDR3 coding sequence is TGTGCCAGCAGCTCCGGGGGGGCGAACACCGGGGAGCTGTTTTTT. Its protein product is CASSSGGANTGELFF. V and J are TRBV5-4 and TRBJ2-2, with 8 nucleotides matching TRBD2. The CDR3 is made up of 15 amino acids. The germline V gene has CDR1 SGHNT and CDR2 YYREEE (reference sequence). Unmatched junction bases numbered 1, after V lost 3 bases and J lost 0 bases. Using reference TRBV5-4 and TRBJ2-2 for the parts outside the CDR3, the full variable domain is ETGVTQSPTHLIKTRGQQVTLRCSSQSGHNTVSWYQQALGQGPQFIFQYYREEENGRGNFPPRFSGLQFPNYSSELNVNALELDDSALYLCASSSGGANTGELFFGEGSRLTVL.

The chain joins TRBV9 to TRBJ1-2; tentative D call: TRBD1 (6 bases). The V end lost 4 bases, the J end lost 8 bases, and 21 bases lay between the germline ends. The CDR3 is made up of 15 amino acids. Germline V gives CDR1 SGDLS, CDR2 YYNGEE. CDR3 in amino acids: CASSPWLPTGYGYTF. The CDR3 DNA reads TGTGCCAGCAGCCCCTGGCTCCCCACAGGGTACGGCTACACCTTC.

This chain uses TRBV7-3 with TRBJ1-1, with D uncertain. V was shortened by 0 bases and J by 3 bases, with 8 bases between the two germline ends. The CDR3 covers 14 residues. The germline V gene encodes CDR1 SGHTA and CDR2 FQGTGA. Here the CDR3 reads CASSLTNWDTEAFF. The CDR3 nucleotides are TGTGCCAGCAGCTTAACCAATTGGGACACTGAAGCTTTCTTT.

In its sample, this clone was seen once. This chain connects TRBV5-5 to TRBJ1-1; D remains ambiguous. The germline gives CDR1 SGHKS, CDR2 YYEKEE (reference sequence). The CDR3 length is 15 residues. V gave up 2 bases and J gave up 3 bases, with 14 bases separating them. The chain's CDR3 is CASSLRVTLDTEAFF. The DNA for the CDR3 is TGTGCCAGCAGCTTAAGAGTGACTTTGGACACTGAAGCTTTCTTT.

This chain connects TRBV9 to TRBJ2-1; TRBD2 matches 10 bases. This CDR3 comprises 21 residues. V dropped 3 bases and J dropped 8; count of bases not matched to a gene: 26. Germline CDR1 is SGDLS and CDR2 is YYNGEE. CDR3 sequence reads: CASSDPLQGTPSSGSGDEQFF. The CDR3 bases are TGTGCCAGCAGCGACCCCTTACAGGGGACCCCCTCTAGCGGGAGTGGGGATGAGCAGTTCTTC.

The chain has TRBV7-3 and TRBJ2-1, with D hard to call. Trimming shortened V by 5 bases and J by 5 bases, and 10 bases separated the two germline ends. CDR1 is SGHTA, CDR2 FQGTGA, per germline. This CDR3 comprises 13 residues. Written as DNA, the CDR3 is TGTGCCAGCAGCCGATTTTTAAACAATGAGCAGTTCTTC. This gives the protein CASSRFLNNEQFF.

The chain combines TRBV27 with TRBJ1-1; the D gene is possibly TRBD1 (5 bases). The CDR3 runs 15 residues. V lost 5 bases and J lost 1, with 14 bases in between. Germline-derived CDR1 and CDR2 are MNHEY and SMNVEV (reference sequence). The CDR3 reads CASSTSVGPNTEAFF. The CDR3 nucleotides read TGTGCCAGCAGTACCTCGGTGGGGCCGAACACTGAAGCTTTCTTT.

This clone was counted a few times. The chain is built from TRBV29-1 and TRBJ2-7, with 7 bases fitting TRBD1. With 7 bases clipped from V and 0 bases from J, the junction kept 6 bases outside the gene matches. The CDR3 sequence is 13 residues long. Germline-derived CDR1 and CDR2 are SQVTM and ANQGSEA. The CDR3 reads CSAGQECSYEQYF. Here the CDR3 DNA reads TGCAGCGCAGGACAGGAGTGCTCCTACGAGCAGTACTTC.

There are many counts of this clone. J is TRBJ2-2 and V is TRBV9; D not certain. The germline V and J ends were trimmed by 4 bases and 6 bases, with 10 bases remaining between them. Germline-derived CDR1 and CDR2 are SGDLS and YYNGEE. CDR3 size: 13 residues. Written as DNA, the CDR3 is TGTGCCAGCAGCCCCCATACCGCCGGGGAGCTGTTTTTT. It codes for CASSPHTAGELFF.

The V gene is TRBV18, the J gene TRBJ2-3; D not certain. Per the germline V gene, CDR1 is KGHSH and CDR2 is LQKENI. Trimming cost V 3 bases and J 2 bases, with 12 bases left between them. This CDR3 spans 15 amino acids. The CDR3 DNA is TGTGCCAGCTCACCCGAAGGGTCCTTCACAGATACGCAGTATTTT. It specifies CASSPEGSFTDTQYF.

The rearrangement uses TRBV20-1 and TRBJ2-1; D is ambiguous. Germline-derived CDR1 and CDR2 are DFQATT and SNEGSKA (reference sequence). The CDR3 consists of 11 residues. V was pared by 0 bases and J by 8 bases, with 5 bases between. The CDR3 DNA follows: TGCAGTGCTAGAGATCTTGATGAGCAGTTCTTC. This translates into CSARDLDEQFF.

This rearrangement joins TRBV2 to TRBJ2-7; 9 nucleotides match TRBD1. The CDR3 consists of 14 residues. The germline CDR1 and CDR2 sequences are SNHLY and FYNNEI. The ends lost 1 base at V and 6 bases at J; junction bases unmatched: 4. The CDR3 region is CASSEEGQGLEQYF. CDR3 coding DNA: TGTGCCAGCAGTGAAGAAGGACAGGGGCTCGAGCAGTACTTC. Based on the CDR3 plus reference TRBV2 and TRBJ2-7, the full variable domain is EPEVTQTPSHQVTQMGQEVILRCVPISNHLYFYWYRQILGQKVEFLVSFYNNEISEKSEIFDDQFSVERPDGSNFTLKIRSTKLEDSAMYFCASSEEGQGLEQYFGPGTRLTVT.

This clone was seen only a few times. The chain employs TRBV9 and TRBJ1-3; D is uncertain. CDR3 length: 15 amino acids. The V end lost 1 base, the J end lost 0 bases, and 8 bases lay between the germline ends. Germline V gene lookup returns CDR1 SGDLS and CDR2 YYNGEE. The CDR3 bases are TGTGCCAGCAGCGTATACAGCAGCTCTGGAAACACCATATATTTT. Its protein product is CASSVYSSSGNTIYF.

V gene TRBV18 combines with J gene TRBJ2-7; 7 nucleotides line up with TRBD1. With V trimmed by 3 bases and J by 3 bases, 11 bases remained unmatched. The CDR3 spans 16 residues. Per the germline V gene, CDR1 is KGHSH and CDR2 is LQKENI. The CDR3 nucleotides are TGTGCCAGCTCACCCCCGACAGGGCAGGGCGGCTACGAGCAGTACTTC. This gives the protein CASSPPTGQGGYEQYF.

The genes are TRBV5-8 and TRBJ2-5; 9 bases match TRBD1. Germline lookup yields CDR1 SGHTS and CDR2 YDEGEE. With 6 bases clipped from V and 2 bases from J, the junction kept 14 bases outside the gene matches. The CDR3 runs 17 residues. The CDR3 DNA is TGTGCCAGCACCCTTCTACCGGGACAGGGACGTCAAGAGACCCAGTACTTC. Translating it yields CASTLLPGQGRQETQYF.